This passage covers 20 T cell receptor beta chains from one sample sequenced in a study of OX40 agonist ivuxolimab in advanced cancers. Repertoires were generated with immunoSEQ multiplex PCR, while TCRdb's copy carries only in-frame clones and drops some. The repertoire consists of approximately 82,000 clones, with roughly 81% occurring once and the leading ten covering around 25%. The sequences come from CD4+ or CD8+ T cells sorted from blood, collected in a trial of the OX40 agonist ivuxolimab. All receptors derive from an adult with an advanced solid tumor such as melanoma, head and neck, liver or kidney cancer.

This clone came up a few times. This chain connects TRBV6-5 to TRBJ1-2, with 7 bases matching TRBD1. The germline V gene has CDR1 MNHEY and CDR2 SVGAGI. The CDR3 extends over 15 amino acids. V was pared by 2 bases and J by 1 base, with 4 bases of the junction left unmatched. The CDR3 DNA reads TGTGCCAGCAGTTACCAGGGGGGGATTAACTATGGCTACACCTTC. As protein: CASSYQGGINYGYTF.

The chain recombines TRBV6-4 with TRBJ2-3; maybe TRBD1 (5 bases). Germline values: CDR1 MRHNA, CDR2 SNTAGT. The V gene lost 2 bases and the J gene lost 2 bases, with 11 bases spanning the gap. The CDR3 has 15 residues. CDR3 protein: CASSDGDRPTDTQYF. For the CDR3, the DNA is TGTGCCAGCAGTGACGGCGACAGACCCACAGATACGCAGTATTTT.

The chain carries TRBV19 and TRBJ2-1; tentative D call: TRBD1 (6 bases). This CDR3 comprises 15 residues. V lost 6 bases, J lost 3 bases, and 15 bases lay in between. Per germline, CDR1 LNHDA and CDR2 SQIVND (reference sequence). This chain's CDR3 is CASSLTSTGYNEQFF. The CDR3 nucleotides are TGTGCCAGTAGCCTTACTTCGACAGGCTACAATGAGCAGTTCTTC.

In nucleotides, the CDR3 is TGTGCCTGGGCCCCTGGGGATACGCAGTATTTT. Its translation: CAWAPGDTQYF. The chain links TRBV30 to TRBJ2-3; D gene uncertain. This CDR3 has 11 amino acids. CDR1 and CDR2 (germline): GTSNPN, SVGIG (reference sequence). Trimming stripped 5 bases from V and 6 bases from J, with 9 bases between.

In DNA form, the CDR3 reads TGTGCCAGCAGCTCCAGTCTAGCGGGCCCCTACAATGAGCAGTTCTTC. Translation gives CASSSSLAGPYNEQFF. This rearrangement joins TRBV7-8 to TRBJ2-1, with 8 bases matching TRBD2. The CDR3 runs 16 residues. The V segment lost 4 bases and the J segment 2 bases; nucleotides outside the gene matches: 7. Looked up from germline, CDR1 is SGHVS and CDR2 is FQNEAQ.

On this clone itself: A read error may account for a junction end that differs from germline. The CDR3 DNA sequence: TGTGCCAGCAGTTTAAATTCGGGGTGGGGCAGAATGAACACTGAAACTTTCTTT. Its protein product is CASSLNSGWGRMNTETFF. The genes are TRBV27 and TRBJ1-1, with D possibly being TRBD1 (5 bases). This CDR3 contains 18 residues. Germline CDR1 is MNHEY and CDR2 is SMNVEV (reference sequence).

The chain has TRBV4-1 and TRBJ2-1; 11 positions agree with TRBD2. The V gene end was trimmed by 2 bases and the J gene end by 7 bases; junction bases not matched to a gene: 10. Germline values: CDR1 MGHRA, CDR2 YSYEKL. The CDR3 is made up of 17 amino acids. CDR3 region: CASSQSFSGGAGNEQFF. CDR3 DNA sequence: TGCGCCAGCAGCCAAAGTTTTAGCGGGGGGGCCGGGAATGAGCAGTTCTTC.

The genes are TRBV4-3 and TRBJ1-2; a weak D match, TRBD1 (5 bases). Trimming removed 1 base from V and 2 bases from J, with 8 bases in between. Per germline, CDR1 LGHNA and CDR2 YSLEER. The CDR3 loop spans 14 amino acids. CDR3 sequence reads: CASSQAQGNYGYTF. In DNA form, the CDR3 reads TGCGCCAGCAGCCAAGCCCAGGGAAACTATGGCTACACCTTC.

This rearrangement joins TRBV18 to TRBJ1-2, with 8 bases aligning to TRBD1. Germline values: CDR1 KGHSH, CDR2 LQKENI. J was trimmed by 7 bases and V by 6 bases; bases with no gene match: 7. This CDR3 spans 13 amino acids. CDR3 nucleotides: TGTGCCAGCTCCCCGGACAGGGTTGCTGGCTACACCTTC. This gives the protein CASSPDRVAGYTF.

The chain is built from TRBV7-2 and TRBJ1-6; D is unclear. Germline values: CDR1 SGHTA, CDR2 FQGNSA. Trimming pared 4 bases from V and 7 bases from J, leaving 8 bases between. This CDR3 has 13 amino acids. The CDR3 region has the DNA TGTGCCAGCAGCTCCGCCGCCAATTCACCCCTCCACTTT. Its protein is CASSSAANSPLHF.

The chain combines TRBV4-1 with TRBJ2-3; 7 nucleotides match TRBD1. Germline lookup yields CDR1 MGHRA and CDR2 YSYEKL. The CDR3 loop spans 17 amino acids. V gave up 0 bases and J gave up 0 bases; unmatched junction bases: 6. The CDR3 sequence: CASSQEGQPSSTDTQYF. CDR3 DNA: TGCGCCAGCAGCCAAGAGGGACAGCCCTCTAGCACAGATACGCAGTATTTT.

This clone came up once. The chain couples TRBV4-3 to TRBJ1-2; TRBD1 aligns across 8 bases. CDR1 and CDR2 (germline): LGHNA, YSLEER. Trimming removed 1 base from V and 7 bases from J; junction bases left unmatched: 5. The CDR3 extends over 14 amino acids. The DNA of the CDR3 is TGCGCCAGCAGCCAAGGTAGGACAGGGACTGGCTACACCTTC. It codes for CASSQGRTGTGYTF.

V is TRBV5-4 and J is TRBJ1-2; a possible D gene is TRBD1 (5 bases). The CDR3 extends over 16 amino acids. In germline, CDR1 is SGHNT, CDR2 YYREEE (reference sequence). Trimming left V 5 bases short and J 4 bases short, with 21 bases between. The CDR3 here is CASSAGGIVKGYGYTF. CDR3 DNA sequence: TGTGCCAGCAGTGCGGGGGGGATAGTCAAGGGCTATGGCTACACCTTC.

V and J are TRBV4-2 and TRBJ2-1, with 8 nucleotides matching TRBD2. Looked up from germline, CDR1 is LGHNA and CDR2 is YNFKEQ. Losses at the gene ends were 5 bases for V and 8 bases for J; bases not matched to a gene: 17. CDR3 length: 17 residues. CDR3: CASSSPTPAGGGDEQFF. Here the CDR3 DNA reads TGTGCCAGCAGCTCCCCCACGCCGGCGGGGGGAGGGGATGAGCAGTTCTTC.

J is TRBJ1-1 and V is TRBV6-1; D perhaps matches TRBD1 (6 bases). CDR3 length: 16 amino acids. CDR1 is MNHNS and CDR2 is SASEGT in the germline V gene. Trimming stripped 3 bases from V and 4 bases from J, with 18 bases between. The CDR3 sequence: CASSDNLGGASTEAFF. Here the CDR3 DNA reads TGTGCCAGCAGTGATAACCTTGGGGGGGCGAGCACTGAAGCTTTCTTT.

V is TRBV9 and J is TRBJ2-6; D gene unclear. The V and J ends lost 0 bases and 4 bases respectively, with 11 bases between them. This CDR3 is 16 amino acids long. The germline gives CDR1 SGDLS, CDR2 YYNGEE. CDR3 bases: TGTGCCAGCAGCGTAGTAGGCCATTGGGGGGCCAACGTCCTGACTTTC. It codes for CASSVVGHWGANVLTF.

A few counts support this clone. The rearrangement links TRBV11-3 to TRBJ1-6; D ambiguous. Germline CDR1 is SGHNT and CDR2 is YENEEA. The CDR3 is 13 amino acids. Trimming took off 0 bases at V and 13 bases at J, with 10 bases between the two ends. CDR3 sequence: CASSLEFGGPLHF. As DNA, the CDR3 is TGTGCCAGCAGCTTAGAATTTGGCGGTCCCCTCCACTTT.

This clone was detected a few times. The chain carries TRBV2 and TRBJ1-5; maybe TRBD1 (6 bases). The CDR3 has 13 residues. V was pared by 1 base and J by 7 bases, with 8 bases between. Germline loops: CDR1 SNHLY, CDR2 FYNNEI. CDR3 in DNA: TGTGCCAGCAGTGAAGAGGGGGAACAGCCCCAGCATTTT. Translated, it gives CASSEEGEQPQHF. The variable domain in full, with the rest retrieved from reference TRBV2 and TRBJ1-5, is EPEVTQTPSHQVTQMGQEVILRCVPISNHLYFYWYRQILGQKVEFLVSFYNNEISEKSEIFDDQFSVERPDGSNFTLKIRSTKLEDSAMYFCASSEEGEQPQHFGDGTRLSIL.

The chain's CDR3 is CASSPRTDTQYF. The CDR3 DNA reads TGTGCCAGCAGCCCCCGCACAGATACGCAGTATTTT. The chain employs TRBV7-9 and TRBJ2-3; no reliable D call. Germline V CDR1 and CDR2: SEHNR, FQNEAQ (reference sequence). The V and J ends lost 5 bases and 1 base respectively, with 4 bases between them. The CDR3 length is 12 residues.

The J gene is TRBJ2-1, the V gene TRBV5-4, with TRBD2 matching 9 bases. Germline lookup yields CDR1 SGHNT and CDR2 YYREEE (reference sequence). This CDR3 has 15 residues. V was pared by 0 bases and J by 4 bases, with 2 bases of the junction left unmatched. The CDR3 region is CASSLAAGGYNEQFF. For the CDR3, the DNA is TGTGCCAGCAGCTTGGCTGCGGGGGGGTACAATGAGCAGTTCTTC.